These 32 T cell receptor beta chains originate from one sample sequenced in a study of identical twins (TCRdb year 2016). The library was obtained by 5' RACE. This sample was sequenced with an Illumina HiSeq 2000. The public reads were reanalyzed by TCRdb: fastp trimming at Q25, MiXCR alignment, in-frame beta chains only. Rows are combined by CDR3 protein, so each entry shows the most common genes and DNA. Recorded for this sample are 1.5 million to 2 million distinct CDR3 sequences; roughly a third of them occurred a single time. The top ten constitute under 0.35% of the sample. Specimen: cord blood. These receptors were obtained from a newborn girl in good health.

The chain recombines TRBV28 with TRBJ2-1; no clear D. The CDR3 consists of 11 residues. CDR1 and CDR2 (germline): MDHEN, SYDVKM. V was clipped by 11 bases and J by 6 bases, with 11 bases between them. CDR3 coding DNA: TGTGCCTTTATCCGTTTCAATGAGCAGTTCTTC. Protein: CAFIRFNEQFF. Combining the CDR3 with reference TRBV28 and TRBJ2-1 gives the whole variable domain DVKVTQSSRYLVKRTGEKVFLECVQDMDHENMFWYRQDPGLGLRLIYFSYDVKMKEKGDIPEGYSVSREKKERFSLILESASTNQTSMYLCAFIRFNEQFFGPGTRLTVL.

This clonotype has ten or more counts. The rearrangement uses TRBV12-3 or TRBV12-4 and TRBJ1-2; a possible D gene is TRBD1 (5 bases). Trimming left V 3 bases short and J 6 bases short, with 8 bases between. The CDR3 runs to 12 residues. CDR3 amino acids: CASSFWGDGYTF. The CDR3 bases are TGTGCCAGCAGTTTCTGGGGCGATGGCTACACCTTC.

Only a few counts were recorded for this clonotype. The V gene is TRBV20-1, the J gene TRBJ2-3, with TRBD1 matching over 7 bases. The CDR3 contains 15 residues. V shed 0 bases and J 5 bases; nucleotides not matched to a gene: 8. In germline, CDR1 is DFQATT, CDR2 SNEGSKA (reference sequence). CDR3 loop: CSARDPRGRLDTQYF. DNA for the CDR3: TGCAGTGCTAGAGATCCCAGGGGGAGATTAGATACGCAGTATTTT.

The chain joins TRBV10-3 to TRBJ1-2; a weak D match, TRBD1 (5 bases). The CDR3 contains 14 residues. Trimming took off 4 bases at V and 2 bases at J, with 11 bases between the two ends. Per the germline V gene, CDR1 is ENHRY and CDR2 is SYGVKD. The CDR3 DNA is TGTGCCATCAGTGTAGCAGGGAGAAACTATGGCTACACCTTC. Its translation: CAISVAGRNYGYTF.

The chain uses TRBV30 and TRBJ1-5, with 9 bases that match TRBD1. Trimming took 1 base from V and 4 from J; bases not matched to a gene: 5. Germline V gene sequence: CDR1 GTSNPN, CDR2 SVGIG (reference sequence). This CDR3 has 15 amino acids. The CDR3 DNA follows: TGTGCCTGGAGTGGGGGGACAGGGTATAATCAGCCCCAGCATTTT. Protein product: CAWSGGTGYNQPQHF.

J is TRBJ2-1 and V is TRBV2, with a weak D call TRBD2 (7 bases). The tail of the sequence fits TRBJ2-7 better, so the J call may be wrong. The CDR3 extends over 13 amino acids. CDR1 is SNHLY and CDR2 is FYNNEI in the germline V gene. The CDR3 region has the DNA TGTGCCAGCAGTGAGGGGGGGGGCAACGAGCAGTACTTC. Encoded protein: CASSEGGGNEQYF.

This chain joins TRBV7-9 and TRBJ2-7, with a possible D match to TRBD2 (6 bases). V was shortened by 6 bases and J by 11 bases, with 23 bases between the two germline ends. Germline V gene sequence: CDR1 SEHNR, CDR2 FQNEAQ (reference sequence). The CDR3 is made up of 14 amino acids. The CDR3 loop is CASRAQEGPPIKYF. The CDR3 region has the DNA TGTGCCAGCAGGGCCCAGGAGGGTCCCCCCATTAAGTACTTC.

The chain recombines TRBV20-1 with TRBJ2-3; maybe TRBD2 (5 bases). Germline loops: CDR1 DFQATT, CDR2 SNEGSKA (reference sequence). The CDR3 loop spans 13 amino acids. Trimming removed 7 bases from V and 1 base from J, with 12 bases in between. The CDR3 here is CSGPSRGTDTQYF. The CDR3 nucleotides read TGCAGTGGCCCCTCGCGGGGCACAGATACGCAGTATTTT.

This clonotype was observed a few times. The rearrangement links TRBV5-1 to TRBJ2-7, with 8 nucleotides matching TRBD1. The germline V gene has CDR1 SGHRS and CDR2 YFSETQ. J gave up 6 bases and V 4 bases, and 12 bases lay outside the gene matches. This CDR3 region has 15 residues. CDR3 protein: CASSLVPYQGAEQYF. The CDR3 bases are TGCGCCAGCAGCCTTGTACCATACCAGGGGGCCGAGCAGTACTTC.

The chain uses TRBV28 and TRBJ1-6, with 10 bases fitting TRBD1. The CDR3 has 12 residues. Germline V lookup: CDR1 MDHEN, CDR2 SYDVKM. V shed 6 bases and J 15 bases; nucleotides not matched to a gene: 5. The CDR3 region has the DNA TGTGCCAGCAGGCCCGACAGGGGGCACCTCCACTTT. Amino acids: CASRPDRGHLHF.

This chain uses TRBV5-1 with TRBJ1-5, with D possibly matching TRBD1 (6 bases). The CDR3 loop spans 14 amino acids. Trimming pared 0 bases from V and 7 bases from J, leaving 11 bases between. Germline V gene lookup returns CDR1 SGHRS and CDR2 YFSETQ. CDR3 coding DNA: TGCGCCAGCAGCTTGGGGGGGCTGGGGCAGCCCCAGCATTTT. Its translation is CASSLGGLGQPQHF.

This clonotype was recorded a few times. The chain couples TRBV20-1 to TRBJ2-7; D might be TRBD2 (5 bases). Germline V lookup: CDR1 DFQATT, CDR2 SNEGSKA (reference sequence). Trimming shortened V by 0 bases and J by 0 bases, and 12 bases separated the two germline ends. The CDR3 totals 15 residues. CDR3 nucleotide sequence: TGCAGTGCTAGAGAAGTTGGTGGGAGCTCCTACGAGCAGTACTTC. Its protein product is CSAREVGGSSYEQYF.

The chain couples TRBV7-8 to TRBJ2-1; 10 bases align to TRBD1. Judging by the DNA end, TRBJ2-7 fits better; the J call may be wrong. Germline assignment: CDR1 SGHVS and CDR2 FQNEAQ. CDR3 length: 16 residues. CDR3 nucleotide sequence: TGTGCCAGCAGACCGAGGACAGGGGGTCCCTACAATGAGCAGTACTTC. It encodes CASRPRTGGPYNEQYF.

The genes are TRBV28 and TRBJ2-5; the match to TRBD1 covers 9 bases. Trimming at V came to 6 bases and at J to 11 bases, leaving 22 bases not matched to a gene. This CDR3 spans 17 amino acids. CDR1 is MDHEN, CDR2 SYDVKM, per germline. CDR3 in amino acids: CASRTLSRDRVQNEQYF. DNA for the CDR3: TGTGCCAGCAGAACATTATCCCGGGACAGGGTTCAGAATGAGCAGTACTTC.

This chain joins TRBV11-2 and TRBJ2-1; the D is unclear. The J call may be incorrect, as the DNA end agrees better with TRBJ2-7. The CDR3 sequence is 13 residues long. CDR1 and CDR2 (germline): SGHAT, FQNNGV. In DNA form, the CDR3 reads TGTGCCAGCAGCCATAGACTCGACAATGAGCAGTACTTC. Its protein product is CASSHRLDNEQYF.

This sequence joins TRBV5-6 and TRBJ2-7, with TRBD2 identical over 12 bases. The J call may be in error: the DNA end matches TRBJ2-5 better. The length of the CDR3 is 15 residues. In germline, CDR1 is SGHDT, CDR2 YYEEEE. The CDR3 sequence is CASSFKLAGGETQYF. The CDR3 DNA reads as TGTGCCAGCAGCTTTAAACTAGCGGGAGGTGAGACCCAGTACTTC.

This clonotype appeared once. The V call is TRBV14, the J call TRBJ1-2; perhaps TRBD1 as D (5 bases). Per the germline V gene, CDR1 is SGHDN and CDR2 is FVKESK. The V gene lost 4 bases and the J gene lost 1 base, with 16 bases spanning the gap. CDR3 size: 16 residues. In DNA, the CDR3 is TGTGCCAGCAGCCCAATCAATCGGGGGATTAACTATGGCTACACCTTC. Protein: CASSPINRGINYGYTF.

A few counts support this clonotype. V usage is TRBV15 and J usage is TRBJ1-5, with TRBD1 matching over 11 bases. J gave up 3 bases and V 4 bases, and 2 bases lay outside the gene matches. Germline V gives CDR1 LNHNV, CDR2 YYDKDF (reference sequence). This CDR3 has 15 residues. The CDR3 reads CATSTDRGPNQPQHF. Written as DNA, the CDR3 is TGTGCCACCAGCACGGACAGGGGGCCCAATCAGCCCCAGCATTTT.

This clonotype was observed many times. The V gene is TRBV5-1, the J gene TRBJ2-1, with unresolved D. The germline gives CDR1 SGHRS, CDR2 YFSETQ. Trimming took off 2 bases at V and 9 bases at J, with 9 bases between the two ends. The CDR3 loop spans 12 amino acids. CDR3 nucleotide sequence: TGCGCCAGCAGCTTAGGGCCTATTGAGCAGTTCTTC. This translates into CASSLGPIEQFF.

The gene calls are TRBV4-1 and TRBJ1-1; no clear D. This CDR3 is 16 amino acids long. The ends were cut back, 2 bases at V and 0 bases at J, with 13 bases in the middle. CDR1 is MGHRA and CDR2 is YSYEKL in the germline V gene. CDR3 coding DNA: TGCGCCAGCAGCCAAATAGGTTACGGATTGAACACTGAAGCTTTCTTT. Translating it yields CASSQIGYGLNTEAFF.

With regard to this clonotype: A much larger clone differs from this one at a single base, so this may be a read error. The chain is built from TRBV6-6 and TRBJ1-2; D uncertain. The germline V gene has CDR1 MNHNY and CDR2 SVGAGI (reference sequence). This CDR3 region has 13 residues. V shed 2 bases and J shed 4 bases, with 8 bases lying between them. In DNA form, the CDR3 reads TGTGCCAGCAGTTACGCCAGCCTCTATGGCTACACCTTC. It specifies CASSYASLYGYTF.

The rearrangement joins TRBV9 to TRBJ2-3; 9 bases align to TRBD2. Germline assignment: CDR1 SGDLS and CDR2 YYNGEE. The V segment lost 7 bases and the J segment 1 base; nucleotides outside the gene matches: 13. The CDR3 has 17 amino acids. The CDR3 reads CASGIGGRARRTDTQYF. The CDR3 DNA is TGTGCCAGCGGTATAGGCGGGAGGGCCCGCCGCACAGATACGCAGTATTTT.

This clonotype was detected ten times or more. The chain is built from TRBV29-1 and TRBJ1-2; maybe TRBD1 (5 bases). The V gene's germline CDR1 is SQVTM and CDR2 ANQGSEA. This CDR3 is built from 12 residues. The ends were cut back, 5 bases at V and 3 bases at J, with 10 bases in the middle. In DNA, the CDR3 is TGCAGCGTTCAAGGGGAGGACTATGGCTACACCTTC. Protein product: CSVQGEDYGYTF. The full variable domain, with the rest looked up from reference TRBV29-1 and TRBJ1-2, is SAVISQKPSRDICQRGTSLTIQCQVDSQVTMMFWYRQQPGQSLTLIATANQGSEATYESGFVIDKFPISRPNLTFSTLTVSNMSPEDSSIYLCSVQGEDYGYTFGSGTRLTVV.

As regards this clonotype: At one end, the junction sequence differs from germline, possibly due to a read error. The rearrangement joins TRBV27 to TRBJ2-5, with TRBD2 matching 13 bases. Germline V gene data show CDR1 as MNHEY and CDR2 as SMNVEV (reference sequence). The length of the CDR3 is 15 residues. The CDR3 region is CACSPRLAGGETQYF. The DNA of the CDR3 is TGTGCCTGCAGCCCTAGACTAGCGGGAGGTGAGACCCAGTACTTC.

The V gene is TRBV11-2, the J gene TRBJ2-3; tentatively, D is TRBD2 (6 bases). Trimming took off 0 bases at V and 1 base at J, with 11 bases between the two ends. The germline CDR1 and CDR2 sequences are SGHAT and FQNNGV. This CDR3 contains 16 residues. The CDR3 DNA is TGTGCCAGCAGCTTAGATCTCGCTAGCGGCACAGATACGCAGTATTTT. This codes for CASSLDLASGTDTQYF.

The V call is TRBV27, the J call TRBJ2-1; D may match TRBD1 or TRBD2 (5 bases each). The V and J ends lost 4 bases and 6 bases respectively, with 13 bases between them. In germline, CDR1 is MNHEY, CDR2 SMNVEV (reference sequence). This CDR3 is 14 amino acids long. CDR3: CASSWGPGVNEQFF. CDR3 coding DNA: TGTGCCAGCAGTTGGGGACCCGGGGTCAATGAGCAGTTCTTC.

The rearrangement uses TRBV7-2 and TRBJ2-4; no reliable D call. Per the germline V gene, CDR1 is SGHTA and CDR2 is FQGNSA. The CDR3 extends over 15 amino acids. Trimming removed 0 bases at V and 13 bases at J, with 19 bases between. CDR3 residues: CASSLAALPYNEQYF. In nucleotides, the CDR3 is TGTGCCAGCAGCTTAGCGGCCCTTCCCTACAATGAGCAGTACTTC. Complete variable domain (other parts from reference TRBV7-2 and TRBJ2-4): GAGVSQSPSNKVTEKGKDVELRCDPISGHTALYWYRQSLGQGLEFLIYFQGNSAPDKSGLPSDRFSAERTGGSVSTLTIQRTQQEDSAVYLCASSLAALPYNEQYFGAGTRLSVL.

The chain carries TRBV11-2 and TRBJ2-7; TRBD2 might be the D (6 bases). V lost 6 bases and J lost 7, with 16 bases in between. Germline V gene data show CDR1 as SGHAT and CDR2 as FQNNGV. This CDR3 spans 13 amino acids. CDR3 loop: CASSRQTSREQYF. CDR3 in DNA: TGTGCCAGCAGTCGACAGACTAGTCGGGAGCAGTACTTC. The full variable domain, completed using reference TRBV11-2 and TRBJ2-7, is EAGVAQSPRYKIIEKRQSVAFWCNPISGHATLYWYQQILGQGPKLLIQFQNNGVVDDSQLPKDRFSAERLKGVDSTLKIQPAKLEDSAVYLCASSRQTSREQYFGPGTRLTVT.

J is TRBJ1-2 and V is TRBV27; no reliable D call. Germline V gene sequence: CDR1 MNHEY, CDR2 SMNVEV (reference sequence). The CDR3 runs to 13 residues. V gave up 3 bases and J gave up 4 bases, with 9 bases separating them. DNA of the CDR3: TGTGCCAGCAGTTTTCCGGCAGCCTATGGCTACACCTTC. Translating it yields CASSFPAAYGYTF.

This sequence joins TRBV20-1 and TRBJ2-3; 11 nucleotides align to TRBD2. From germline, CDR1 is DFQATT and CDR2 SNEGSKA (reference sequence). The CDR3 runs 15 residues. Unmatched junction bases numbered 1, after V lost 2 bases and J lost 0 bases. CDR3 residues: CSARIAGGSTDTQYF. CDR3 sequence (DNA): TGCAGTGCTAGAATAGCGGGGGGGAGCACAGATACGCAGTATTTT.

This clonotype was counted a few times. The chain is built from TRBV29-1 and TRBJ1-1; TRBD1 aligns across 9 bases. The CDR3 is 12 amino acids. In germline, CDR1 is SQVTM, CDR2 ANQGSEA. J lost 1 base, V lost 7 bases, and 1 base had no gene match. Here the CDR3 reads CSGGQGNTEAFF. The CDR3 nucleotides read TGCAGCGGGGGACAGGGGAACACTGAAGCTTTCTTT.

The chain combines TRBV2 with TRBJ1-2, with D hard to call. V shed 1 base and J shed 0 bases, with 15 bases lying between them. The germline CDR1 and CDR2 sequences are SNHLY and FYNNEI. The CDR3 length is 17 residues. The CDR3 is CASSEVVWAAPNYGYTF. DNA of the CDR3: TGTGCCAGCAGTGAAGTGGTCTGGGCAGCACCTAACTATGGCTACACCTTC.